This T cell receptor (beta chain) is from a study of blood T cell repertoires in COVID-19. About the study: COVID-19 samples, acute and convalescent, were from the United States, Italy and Spain. T cells, B-cell-depleted T cells, or PBMCs provided the cDNA or gDNA that served as material.

As processed by the authors: Scientists estimated how many nucleated cells there were by amplifying reference gene primers. Method: immunoSEQ multiplex PCR; TCRdb's copy keeps in-frame clones and lacks some. V, J and clone size are taken as reported in that table, and D and trimming were inferred from the DNA itself. The sample shows 210,000 or so clones, 90% of them seen only once. The CDR3 is 15 amino acids. Per the germline V gene, CDR1 is KGHSH and CDR2 is LQKENI. The ends were cut back, 6 bases at V and 5 bases at J, with 19 bases in the middle. The sequence derives from a man in his forties or fifties with acute or convalescent COVID-19. The sequenced material came from peripheral blood. The V gene is TRBV18, the J gene TRBJ2-5, with D possibly being TRBD2 (5 bases). CDR3 in amino acids: CASSLFGGSGETQYF. CDR3 nucleotides: TGTGCCAGCTCCCTCTTCGGCGGGTCTGGGGAGACCCAGTACTTC.